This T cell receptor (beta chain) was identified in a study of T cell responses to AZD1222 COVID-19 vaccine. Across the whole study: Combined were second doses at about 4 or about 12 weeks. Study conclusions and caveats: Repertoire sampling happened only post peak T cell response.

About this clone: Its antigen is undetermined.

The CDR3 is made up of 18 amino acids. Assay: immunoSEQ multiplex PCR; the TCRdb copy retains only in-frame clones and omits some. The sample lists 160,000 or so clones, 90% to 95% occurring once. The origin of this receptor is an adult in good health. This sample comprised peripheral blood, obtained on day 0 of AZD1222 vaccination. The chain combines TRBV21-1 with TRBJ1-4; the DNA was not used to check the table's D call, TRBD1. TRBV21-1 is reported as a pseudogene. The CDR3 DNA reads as TGTGCCAGCAGCCCTGGGCAAAGGTCCCCTATCACTAATGAAAAACTGTTTTTT. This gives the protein CASSPGQRSPITNEKLFF.